Detailed here is one T cell receptor (beta chain). Antigen specificity is unknown. The sample is drawn from a study of T cells in tuberculosis. Study as a whole: T cells were selected with CD1B tetramers loaded with glucose monomycolate.

Libraries were prepared by immunoSEQ multiplex PCR; TCRdb keeps only in-frame clonotypes and omits some of them. Of 25,000 to 35,000 clones in the sample, 90% are singletons; the top ten hold approximately 5.9%. At study entry, adolescents had tuberculin skin tests and IGRA screening. Study-level results: Shorter CDR3-alpha in active tuberculosis partly drove smaller distances.

CDR1 is MGHRA, CDR2 YSYEKL, per germline. The V and J ends lost 3 bases and 1 base, in that order; junction bases with no gene match: 3. CDR3 length: 15 amino acids. The chain recombines TRBV4-1 with TRBJ1-2, with 9 bases fitting TRBD1. The sequenced material came from PBMCs. The TCR comes from a donor under 30 with latent tuberculosis or without tuberculosis infection. This CDR3 reads CASSQGQGVNYGYTF. The CDR3 nucleotides read TGCGCCAGCAGCCAGGGACAGGGAGTTAACTATGGCTACACCTTC.